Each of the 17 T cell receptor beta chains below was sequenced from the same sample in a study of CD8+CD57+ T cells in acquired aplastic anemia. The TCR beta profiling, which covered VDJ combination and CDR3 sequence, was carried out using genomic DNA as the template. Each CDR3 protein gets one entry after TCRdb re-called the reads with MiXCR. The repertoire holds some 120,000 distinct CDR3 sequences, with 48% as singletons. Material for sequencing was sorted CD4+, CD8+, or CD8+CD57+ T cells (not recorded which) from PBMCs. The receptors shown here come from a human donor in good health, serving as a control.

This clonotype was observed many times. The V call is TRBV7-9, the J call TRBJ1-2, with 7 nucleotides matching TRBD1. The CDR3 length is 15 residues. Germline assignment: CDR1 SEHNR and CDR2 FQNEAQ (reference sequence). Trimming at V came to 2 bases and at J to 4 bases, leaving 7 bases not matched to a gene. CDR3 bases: TGTGCCAGCAGCTTACAGTCCGGGACAGCCTATGGCTACACCTTC. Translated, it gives CASSLQSGTAYGYTF. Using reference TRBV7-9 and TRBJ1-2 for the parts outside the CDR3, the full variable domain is DTGVSQNPRHKITKRGQNVTFRCDPISEHNRLYWYRQTLGQGPEFLTYFQNEAQLEKSRLLSDRFSAERPKGSFSTLEIQRTEQGDSAMYLCASSLQSGTAYGYTFGSGTRLTVV.

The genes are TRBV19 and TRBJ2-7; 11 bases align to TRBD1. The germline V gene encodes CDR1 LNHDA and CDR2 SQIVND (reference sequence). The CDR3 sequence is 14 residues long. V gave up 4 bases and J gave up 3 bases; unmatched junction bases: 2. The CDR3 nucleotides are TGTGCCAGTAGTACCGGGACAGGGGGCTACGAGCAGTACGTC. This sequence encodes CASSTGTGGYEQYV.

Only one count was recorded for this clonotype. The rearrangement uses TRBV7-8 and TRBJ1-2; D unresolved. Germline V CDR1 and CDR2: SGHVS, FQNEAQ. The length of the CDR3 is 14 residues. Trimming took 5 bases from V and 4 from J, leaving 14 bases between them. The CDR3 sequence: CASSANLQLYGYTF. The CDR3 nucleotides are TGTGCCAGCAGCGCGAACTTACAGCTCTATGGCTACACCTTC.

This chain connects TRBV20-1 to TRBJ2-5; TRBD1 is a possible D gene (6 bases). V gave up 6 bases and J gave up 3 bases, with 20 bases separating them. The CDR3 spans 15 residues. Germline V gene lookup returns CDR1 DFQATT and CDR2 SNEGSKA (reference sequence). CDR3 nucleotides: TGCAGTGCGCCGTTACAGGGCAGGGTAGAAGAGACCCAGTACTTC. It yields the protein CSAPLQGRVEETQYF.

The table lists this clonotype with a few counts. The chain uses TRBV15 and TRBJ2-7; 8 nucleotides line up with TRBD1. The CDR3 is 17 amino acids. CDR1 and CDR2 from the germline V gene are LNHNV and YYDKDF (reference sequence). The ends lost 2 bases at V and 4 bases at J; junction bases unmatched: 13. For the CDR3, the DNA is TGTGCCACCAGCAGAAACCCGCGGACAGGGAGAGCTTACGAGCAGTACTTC. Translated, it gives CATSRNPRTGRAYEQYF.

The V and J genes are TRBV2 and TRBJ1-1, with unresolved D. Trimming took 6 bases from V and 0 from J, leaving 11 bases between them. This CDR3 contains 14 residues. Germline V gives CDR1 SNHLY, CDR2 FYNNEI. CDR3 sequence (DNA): TGTGCCAGCAGGGAACAGACTGTGAACACTGAAGCTTTCTTT. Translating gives CASREQTVNTEAFF.

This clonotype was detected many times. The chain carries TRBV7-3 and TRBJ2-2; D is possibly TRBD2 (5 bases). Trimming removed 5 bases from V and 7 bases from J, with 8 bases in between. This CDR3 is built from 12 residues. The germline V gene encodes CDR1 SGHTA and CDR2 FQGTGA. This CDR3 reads CASSTEGGELFF. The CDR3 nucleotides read TGTGCCAGCAGCACAGAGGGCGGGGAGCTGTTTTTT. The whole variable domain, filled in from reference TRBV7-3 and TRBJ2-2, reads GAGVSQTPSNKVTEKGKYVELRCDPISGHTALYWYRQSLGQGPEFLIYFQGTGAADDSGLPNDRFFAVRPEGSVSTLKIQRTERGDSAVYLCASSTEGGELFFGEGSRLTVL.

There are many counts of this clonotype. The CDR3, as DNA: TGCGCCAGCAGCCTGGACAGGGGTGGTGAAAAACTGTTTTTT. It yields the protein CASSLDRGGEKLFF. V usage is TRBV5-1 and J usage is TRBJ1-4; TRBD1 agrees at 9 bases. From germline, CDR1 is SGHRS and CDR2 YFSETQ. Germline trimming cut 4 bases from V and 7 bases from J; bases unmatched to any gene: 5. This CDR3 contains 14 residues.

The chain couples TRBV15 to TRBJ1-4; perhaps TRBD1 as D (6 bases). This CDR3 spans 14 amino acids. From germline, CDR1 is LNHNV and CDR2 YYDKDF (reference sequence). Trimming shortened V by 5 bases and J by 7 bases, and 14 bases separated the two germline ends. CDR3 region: CATSGGGTLEKLFF. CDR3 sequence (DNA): TGTGCCACCAGCGGGGGGGGCACTCTTGAAAAACTGTTTTTT.

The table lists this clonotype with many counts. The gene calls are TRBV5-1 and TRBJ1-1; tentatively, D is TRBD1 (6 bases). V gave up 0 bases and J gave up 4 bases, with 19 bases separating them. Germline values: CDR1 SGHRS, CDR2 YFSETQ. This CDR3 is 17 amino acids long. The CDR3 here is CASSLGSRGPTGTEAFF. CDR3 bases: TGCGCCAGCAGCTTGGGTTCCAGGGGTCCGACAGGCACTGAAGCTTTCTTT.

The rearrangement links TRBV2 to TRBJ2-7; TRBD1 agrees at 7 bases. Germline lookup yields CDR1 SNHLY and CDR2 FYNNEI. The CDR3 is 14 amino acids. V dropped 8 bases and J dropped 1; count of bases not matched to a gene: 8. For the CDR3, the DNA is TGTGCCAGCCTGGACAGGCAGGAGTCCTACGAGCAGTACTTC. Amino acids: CASLDRQESYEQYF.

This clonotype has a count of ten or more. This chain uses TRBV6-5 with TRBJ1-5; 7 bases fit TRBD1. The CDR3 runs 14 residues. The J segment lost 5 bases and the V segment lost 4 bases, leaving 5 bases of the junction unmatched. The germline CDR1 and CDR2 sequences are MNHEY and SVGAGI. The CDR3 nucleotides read TGTGCCAGCAGTTTAGAACAGGGGTATCAGCCCCAGCATTTT. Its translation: CASSLEQGYQPQHF.

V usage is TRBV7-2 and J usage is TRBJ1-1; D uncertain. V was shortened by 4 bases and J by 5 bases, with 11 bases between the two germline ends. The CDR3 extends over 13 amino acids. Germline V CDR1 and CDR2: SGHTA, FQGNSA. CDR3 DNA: TGTGCCAGCAGCTATACGGTAGGAACTGAAGCTTTCTTT. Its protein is CASSYTVGTEAFF. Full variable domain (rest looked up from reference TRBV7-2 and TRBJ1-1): GAGVSQSPSNKVTEKGKDVELRCDPISGHTALYWYRQSLGQGLEFLIYFQGNSAPDKSGLPSDRFSAERTGGSVSTLTIQRTQQEDSAVYLCASSYTVGTEAFFGQGTRLTVV.

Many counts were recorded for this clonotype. The CDR3 loop is CAWGALLNEQFF. The CDR3 DNA reads TGTGCCTGGGGGGCCCTCCTCAATGAGCAGTTCTTC. The V call is TRBV30, the J call TRBJ2-1; weak D call: TRBD1 (5 bases). CDR1 and CDR2 (germline): GTSNPN, SVGIG (reference sequence). Trimming left V 5 bases short and J 6 bases short, with 11 bases between. The CDR3 totals 12 residues.

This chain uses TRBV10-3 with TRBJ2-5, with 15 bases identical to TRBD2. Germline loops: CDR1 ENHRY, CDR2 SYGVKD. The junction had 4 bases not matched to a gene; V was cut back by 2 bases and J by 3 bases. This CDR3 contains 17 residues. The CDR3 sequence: CAISEGTSGGTEETQYF. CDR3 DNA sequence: TGTGCCATCAGTGAGGGGACTAGCGGGGGGACCGAAGAGACCCAGTACTTC.

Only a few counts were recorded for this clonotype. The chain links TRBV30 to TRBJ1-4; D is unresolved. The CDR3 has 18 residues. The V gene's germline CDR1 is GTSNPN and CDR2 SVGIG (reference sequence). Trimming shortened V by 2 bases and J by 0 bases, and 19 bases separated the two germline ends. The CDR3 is CAWSPPGEEVATNEKLFF. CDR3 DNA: TGTGCCTGGAGTCCTCCCGGGGAGGAAGTCGCAACTAATGAAAAACTGTTTTTT. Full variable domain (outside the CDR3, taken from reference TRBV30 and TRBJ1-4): SQTIHQWPATLVQPVGSPLSLECTVEGTSNPNLYWYRQAAGRGLQLLFYSVGIGQISSEVPQNLSASRPQDRQFILSSKKLLLSDSGFYLCAWSPPGEEVATNEKLFFGSGTQLSVL.

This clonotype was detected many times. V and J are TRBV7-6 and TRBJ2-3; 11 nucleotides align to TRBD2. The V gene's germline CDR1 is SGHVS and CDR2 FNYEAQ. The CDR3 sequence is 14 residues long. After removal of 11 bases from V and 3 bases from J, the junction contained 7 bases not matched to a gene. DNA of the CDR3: TGTGCCGTTAGCGGGGGGGTTGGGACAGATACGCAGTATTTT. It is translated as CAVSGGVGTDTQYF.